This TCR beta chain was observed in a study of OX40 agonist ivuxolimab in advanced cancers. Study at large: Those treated in dose escalation had hepatocellular carcinoma, melanoma, renal cell cancer or head and neck cancer. Three dose-escalation patients had partial responses: one with hepatocellular carcinoma and two with cutaneous melanoma.

Germline V CDR1 and CDR2: LNHNV, YYDKDF (reference sequence). The V end was cut by 1 base, the J end by 2 bases, with 14 bases between. The CDR3 extends over 17 amino acids. The cohort excluded patients with autoimmune disease history or systemic immunosuppression. Sampling times: baseline, cycle 4 day 1, cycle 7 day 1. Using immunoSEQ multiplex PCR, the repertoire was profiled, and TCRdb retains in-frame clones only, with some absent. The sample includes tens of thousands of clones, more than 75% seen only once; the top ten take about 13%. In this sample, this clone turned up once. V and J are TRBV15 and TRBJ2-2; D is unclear. This material consisted of CD4+ or CD8+ T cells sorted from blood, taken in a trial of the OX40 agonist ivuxolimab. This receptor was taken from an adult with an advanced solid tumor such as melanoma, head and neck, liver or kidney cancer. The CDR3 region is CATSRGFLDTNTGELFF. For the CDR3, the DNA is TGTGCCACCAGCAGAGGTTTTTTAGATACAAACACCGGGGAGCTGTTTTTT.